The clone carrying this TCR beta chain came up many times. What it binds is not known. This record belongs to a study of T-cell memory formation after mild COVID-19. Study-level points and caveats: There were some responding clones in pre-infection memory, which suggested that cross-reactive memory had joined.

Germline CDR1 SGHTA, CDR2 FQGTGA. The CDR3 sequence is 16 residues long. J gave up 1 base and V 5 bases, and 5 bases lay outside the gene matches. MiXCR was run by TCRdb on the 5' RACE reads, yielding one entry per CDR3 protein. Among 250,000 to 350,000 distinct CDR3 sequences listed, around 19% were seen once. The chain is built from TRBV7-3 and TRBJ2-3; 11 bases agree with TRBD2. Sequences were obtained from PBMCs or a T cell subset sorted from them (not recorded which). The sequence was obtained from a man in his late teens or twenties who had mild COVID-19 (a few samples of this study predate the infection). Cell type and time point are not known. The CDR3 sequence is CASSNKLAGGTDTQYF. The CDR3 DNA sequence: TGTGCCAGCAGCAACAAACTAGCGGGGGGCACAGATACGCAGTATTTT.